Here is one T cell receptor beta chain with its context. Measured with immunoSEQ multiplex PCR; TCRdb has only the in-frame clones, and not every one. This sample has about 96,000 clones, with around 80% found just once. The data are from a study of a mutant IDH1 vaccine in newly diagnosed glioma. Time point indicated: baseline, week 1 (first vaccination visit). Specified treatment: pre-vaccination baseline after standard-of-care therapy. Sequencing was performed on PBMCs, taken from a glioma patient treated with radiotherapy, temozolomide or both. This clonotype was sampled from a man aged 40-49 years with glioma.

In nucleotides, the CDR3 is TGTGCCAGCAGTTTTACCGACCGGACTGGGGCCAACGTCCTGACTTTC. Its translation is CASSFTDRTGANVLTF. The chain links TRBV27 to TRBJ2-6; D is unclear. CDR1 and CDR2 (germline): MNHEY, SMNVEV (reference sequence). CDR3 length: 16 residues. V was pared by 3 bases and J by 2 bases, with 11 bases between.